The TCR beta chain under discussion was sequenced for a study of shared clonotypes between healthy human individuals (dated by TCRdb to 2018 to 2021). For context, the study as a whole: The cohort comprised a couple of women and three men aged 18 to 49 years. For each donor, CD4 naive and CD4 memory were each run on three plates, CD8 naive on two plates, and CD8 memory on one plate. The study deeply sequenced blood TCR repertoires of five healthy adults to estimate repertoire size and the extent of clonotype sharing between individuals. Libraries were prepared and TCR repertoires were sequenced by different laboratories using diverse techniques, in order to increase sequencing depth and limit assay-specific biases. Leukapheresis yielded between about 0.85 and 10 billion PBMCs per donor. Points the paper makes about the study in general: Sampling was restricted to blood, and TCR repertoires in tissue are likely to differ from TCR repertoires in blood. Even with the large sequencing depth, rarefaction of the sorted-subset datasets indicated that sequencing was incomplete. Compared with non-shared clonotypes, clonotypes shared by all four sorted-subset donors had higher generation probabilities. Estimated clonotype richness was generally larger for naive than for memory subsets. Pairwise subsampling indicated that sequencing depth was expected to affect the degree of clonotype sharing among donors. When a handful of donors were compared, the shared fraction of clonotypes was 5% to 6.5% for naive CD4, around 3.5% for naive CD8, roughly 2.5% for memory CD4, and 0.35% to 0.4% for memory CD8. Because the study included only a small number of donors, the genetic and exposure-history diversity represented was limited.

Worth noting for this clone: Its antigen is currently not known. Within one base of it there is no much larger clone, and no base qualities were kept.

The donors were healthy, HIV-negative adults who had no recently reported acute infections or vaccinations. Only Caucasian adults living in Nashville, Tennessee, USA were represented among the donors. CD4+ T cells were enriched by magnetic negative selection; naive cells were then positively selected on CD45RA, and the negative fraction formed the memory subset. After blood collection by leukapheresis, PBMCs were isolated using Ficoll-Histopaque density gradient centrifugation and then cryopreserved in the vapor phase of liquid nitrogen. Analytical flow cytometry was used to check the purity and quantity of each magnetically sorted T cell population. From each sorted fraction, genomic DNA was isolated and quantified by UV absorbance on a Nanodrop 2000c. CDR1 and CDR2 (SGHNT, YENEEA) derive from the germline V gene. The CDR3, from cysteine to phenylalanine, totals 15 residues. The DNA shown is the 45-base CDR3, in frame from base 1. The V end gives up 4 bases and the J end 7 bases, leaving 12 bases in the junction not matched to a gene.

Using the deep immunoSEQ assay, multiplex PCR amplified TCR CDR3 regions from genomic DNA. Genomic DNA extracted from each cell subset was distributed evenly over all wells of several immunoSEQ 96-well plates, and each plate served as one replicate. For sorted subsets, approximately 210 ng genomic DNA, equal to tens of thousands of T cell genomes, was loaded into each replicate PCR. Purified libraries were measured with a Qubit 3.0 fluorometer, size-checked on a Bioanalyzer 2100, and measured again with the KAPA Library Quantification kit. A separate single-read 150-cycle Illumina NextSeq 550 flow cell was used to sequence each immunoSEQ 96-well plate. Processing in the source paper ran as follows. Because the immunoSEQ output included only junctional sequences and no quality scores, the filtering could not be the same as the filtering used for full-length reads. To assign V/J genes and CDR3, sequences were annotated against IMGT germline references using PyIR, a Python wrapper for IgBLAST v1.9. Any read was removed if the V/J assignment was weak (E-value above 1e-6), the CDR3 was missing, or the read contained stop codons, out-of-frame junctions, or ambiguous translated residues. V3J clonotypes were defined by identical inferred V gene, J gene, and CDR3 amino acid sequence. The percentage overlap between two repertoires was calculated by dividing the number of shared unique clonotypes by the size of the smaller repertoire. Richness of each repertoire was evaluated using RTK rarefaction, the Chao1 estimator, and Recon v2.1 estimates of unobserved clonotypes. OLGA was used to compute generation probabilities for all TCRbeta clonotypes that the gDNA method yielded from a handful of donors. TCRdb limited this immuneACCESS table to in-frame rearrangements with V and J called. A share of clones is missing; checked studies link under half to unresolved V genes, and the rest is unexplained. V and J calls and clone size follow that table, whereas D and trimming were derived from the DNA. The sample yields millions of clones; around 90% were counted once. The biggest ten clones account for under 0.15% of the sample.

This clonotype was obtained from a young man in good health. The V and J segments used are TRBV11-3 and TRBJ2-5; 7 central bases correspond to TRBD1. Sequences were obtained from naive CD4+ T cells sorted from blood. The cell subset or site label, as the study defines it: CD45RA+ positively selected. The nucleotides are TGTGCCAGCAGCTCCGGACAGGAAGACTTGGCGACCCAGTACTTC. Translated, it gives CASSSGQEDLATQYF.